The 4 T cell receptor beta chains listed next were all sequenced from one sample in a study of shared T cell receptors in the human thymus. Data came from immunoSEQ multiplex PCR; TCRdb stores just in-frame clones and leaves some out. This table has roughly 660,000 clones, around nine tenths appearing once. This sample also appeared in a second study, on human thymus T cells.

The source material was thymocytes. These receptor sequences come from a boy in the first two years of life with a congenital heart defect.

This rearrangement joins TRBV6-5 to TRBJ2-7; the match to TRBD1 covers 9 bases. There are 16 residues in the CDR3. After removal of 4 bases from V and 5 bases from J, the junction contained 12 bases not matched to a gene. Germline values: CDR1 MNHEY, CDR2 SVGAGI. The CDR3 sequence is CASSSALGQGINEQYF. The CDR3 region has the DNA TGTGCCAGCAGTTCAGCGTTGGGACAGGGTATCAACGAGCAGTACTTC.

This chain joins TRBV19 and TRBJ1-2, with D unclear. Between the trimmed V and J ends, which lost 6 bases and 8 bases, there was a span of 13 bases. Germline V CDR1 and CDR2: LNHDA, SQIVND (reference sequence). This CDR3 is 12 amino acids long. The CDR3 coding sequence is TGTGCCAGTAGAGAGGCCGGGTGGGGCTACACCTTC. Translated, it gives CASREAGWGYTF.

The CDR3 here is CASSQLRGGTGEQYF. CDR3 coding DNA: TGCGCCAGCAGTCAATTGCGGGGGGGGACGGGGGAGCAGTACTTC. The chain joins TRBV23-1 to TRBJ2-7; TRBD2 matches 9 bases. Being an ORF, TRBV23-1 has a function that is uncertain. The CDR3 covers 15 residues. V lost 1 base to trimming and J lost 7 bases; unmatched junction nucleotides: 8.

V usage is TRBV5-1 and J usage is TRBJ2-3; a possible D gene is TRBD1 (6 bases). The germline V gene has CDR1 SGHRS and CDR2 YFSETQ. V shed 2 bases and J shed 5 bases, with 15 bases lying between them. The CDR3 covers 15 residues. CDR3 coding DNA: TGCGCCAGCAGCTTATCAGGGGCCCACAGAGATACGCAGTATTTT. Protein product: CASSLSGAHRDTQYF.